The 29 T cell receptor beta chains in this list originate from one sample, sequenced in a study of blood T cell repertoires in COVID-19. Only in-frame clones appear in the TCRdb table, and some are missing; sequencing was by immunoSEQ multiplex PCR. This table holds approximately 190,000 clones, 86% found once. Sequencing was carried out using PBMCs or T cells enriched from blood (not recorded which). All receptors derive from a woman between 35 and 50 years old in a cohort exposed to, infected with or recovered from COVID-19 (not recorded which).

In nucleotides, the CDR3 is TGTGCCAGCAGTGGACTAGCGGGAGGGGGCACCGGGGAGCTGTTTTTT. This codes for CASSGLAGGGTGELFF. The V call is TRBV6-1, the J call TRBJ2-2; the match to TRBD2 covers 14 bases. After removal of 4 bases from V and 4 bases from J, the junction contained 2 bases not matched to a gene. This CDR3 region has 16 residues. Per germline, CDR1 MNHNS and CDR2 SASEGT.

The rearrangement links TRBV11-2 to TRBJ1-6; maybe TRBD1 (5 bases). This CDR3 contains 15 residues. The germline V and J ends were trimmed by 1 base and 7 bases, with 11 bases remaining between them. Germline lookup yields CDR1 SGHAT and CDR2 FQNNGV. The DNA for the CDR3 is TGTGCCAGCAGCTTAGCTGGGGCAGGGAATTCACCCCTCCACTTT. Encoded protein: CASSLAGAGNSPLHF. Using reference TRBV11-2 and TRBJ1-6 for the parts outside the CDR3, the full variable domain is EAGVAQSPRYKIIEKRQSVAFWCNPISGHATLYWYQQILGQGPKLLIQFQNNGVVDDSQLPKDRFSAERLKGVDSTLKIQPAKLEDSAVYLCASSLAGAGNSPLHFGNGTRLTVT.

The CDR3 loop is CASSPGQGAANYGYTF. CDR3 nucleotides: TGTGCCAGCAGTCCGGGACAGGGAGCAGCTAACTATGGCTACACCTTC. The rearrangement uses TRBV28 and TRBJ1-2, with TRBD1 matching over 9 bases. This CDR3 has 16 residues. Germline-derived CDR1 and CDR2 are MDHEN and SYDVKM. The V gene end was trimmed by 5 bases and the J gene end by 0 bases; junction bases not matched to a gene: 7.

The rearrangement links TRBV9 to TRBJ2-7, with a tentative D call TRBD1 (5 bases). The CDR3 covers 13 residues. Germline V lookup: CDR1 SGDLS, CDR2 YYNGEE. The germline V and J ends were trimmed by 3 bases and 6 bases, with 13 bases remaining between them. Here the CDR3 reads CASSEGQGGEQYF. Here the CDR3 DNA reads TGTGCCAGCAGCGAGGGGCAGGGTGGCGAGCAGTACTTC.

V is TRBV10-3 and J is TRBJ1-2; tentative D call: TRBD1 (6 bases). The V end lost 5 bases, the J end lost 2 bases, and 24 bases lay between the germline ends. Germline V CDR1 and CDR2: ENHRY, SYGVKD. The CDR3 is made up of 18 amino acids. In DNA form, the CDR3 reads TGTGCCATCAGTCTCGCGGGGGGCAGCACGGACTCCAACTATGGCTACACCTTC. Its protein is CAISLAGGSTDSNYGYTF.

The chain joins TRBV23-1 to TRBJ1-6; tentative D call: TRBD1 (6 bases). TRBV23-1 has ORF status, its function being uncertain. CDR3 size: 15 residues. V was shortened by 6 bases and J by 0 bases, with 9 bases between the two germline ends. The CDR3 DNA reads as TGCGCCAGCAGCGGACAGAGCTCCTATAATTCACCCCTCCACTTT. Translated: CASSGQSSYNSPLHF.

This chain joins TRBV3-1 (or the pseudogene TRBV3-2) and TRBJ2-3; the D gene is possibly TRBD1 (5 bases). The CDR3 loop spans 17 amino acids. Germline V lookup: CDR1 LGHDT, CDR2 YNNKEL (reference sequence). Deletions cut 1 base from V and 3 bases from J, with 17 bases between. CDR3 in amino acids: CASSQVVGRDGTDTQYF. As DNA, the CDR3 is TGTGCCAGCAGCCAAGTCGTGGGCAGGGATGGGACAGATACGCAGTATTTT.

V is TRBV7-8 and J is TRBJ1-6, with a possible D match to TRBD1 (6 bases). CDR3 length: 17 residues. V was shortened by 5 bases and J by 5 bases, with 19 bases between the two germline ends. Germline assignment: CDR1 SGHVS and CDR2 FQNEAQ. CDR3 loop: CASSQHPGQANNSPLHF. In DNA form, the CDR3 reads TGTGCCAGCAGCCAACACCCGGGACAAGCCAATAATTCACCCCTCCACTTT.

This rearrangement joins TRBV6-4 to TRBJ2-1, with D perhaps matching TRBD2 (5 bases). The CDR3 sequence is 13 residues long. V lost 2 bases, J lost 7 bases, and 9 bases lay in between. The germline CDR1 and CDR2 sequences are MRHNA and SNTAGT. The CDR3 sequence is CASSDVARNEQFF. In nucleotides, the CDR3 is TGTGCCAGCAGTGACGTAGCGAGGAATGAGCAGTTCTTC.

This chain links TRBV29-1 with TRBJ1-1, with D perhaps matching TRBD1 (5 bases). The V gene lost 2 bases and the J gene lost 4 bases, with 8 bases spanning the gap. The CDR3 sequence is 12 residues long. Germline CDR1 is SQVTM and CDR2 is ANQGSEA. In DNA, the CDR3 is TGCAGCGTTGAATCTGGGGCCACTGAAGCTTTCTTT. Its translation is CSVESGATEAFF.

V gene TRBV6-2 or TRBV6-3 combines with J gene TRBJ1-2; maybe TRBD1 (5 bases). The CDR3 totals 14 residues. V lost 6 bases to trimming and J lost 4 bases, with 15 bases between them. Per germline, CDR1 MNHEY and CDR2 SVGEGT. The CDR3 bases are TGTGCCAGCAGCTTAACAGGTCGCGGCTATGGCTACACCTTC. It yields the protein CASSLTGRGYGYTF.

This clone has only one observation. The V call is TRBV3-1 (or the pseudogene TRBV3-2), the J call TRBJ1-6; 9 nucleotides agree with TRBD1. Germline CDR1 is LGHDT and CDR2 is YNNKEL (reference sequence). This CDR3 has 13 amino acids. V lost 5 bases to trimming and J lost 7 bases; unmatched junction nucleotides: 0. This chain's CDR3 is CASSGQGNSPLHF. CDR3 DNA sequence: TGTGCCAGCAGCGGACAGGGGAATTCACCCCTCCACTTT.

CDR3 protein: CASSRTGNPTEAFF. The CDR3 DNA sequence: TGTGCCAGCAGTCGAACAGGGAACCCCACTGAAGCTTTCTTT. V and J are TRBV6-5 and TRBJ1-1; TRBD1 is a possible D gene (6 bases). V dropped 5 bases and J dropped 4 bases, with 14 bases sitting between them. CDR1 MNHEY and CDR2 SVGAGI come from the germline V gene. The CDR3 sequence is 14 residues long.

This chain uses TRBV2 with TRBJ1-1; 7 nucleotides match TRBD1. The germline gives CDR1 SNHLY, CDR2 FYNNEI. CDR3 length equals 14 residues. V gave up 7 bases and J gave up 4 bases; unmatched junction bases: 9. CDR3 bases: TGTGCCAGCACCCAGACAGGGTCAAGCACTGAAGCTTTCTTT. Protein sequence: CASTQTGSSTEAFF.

The V gene is TRBV2, the J gene TRBJ1-1; 7 nucleotides agree with TRBD1. The CDR3 consists of 13 residues. After removal of 6 bases from V and 3 bases from J, the junction contained 4 bases not matched to a gene. CDR1 SNHLY and CDR2 FYNNEI come from the germline V gene. As DNA, the CDR3 is TGTGCCAGCAGAAGGGGGCGGGACACTGAAGCTTTCTTT. Translation: CASRRGRDTEAFF.

This chain connects TRBV25-1 to TRBJ1-2, with 7 bases aligning to TRBD1. J lost 4 bases, V lost 5 bases, and 4 bases had no gene match. The length of the CDR3 is 13 residues. Germline V lookup: CDR1 MGHDK, CDR2 SYGVNS. The CDR3 reads CASSLSGGYGYTF. CDR3 sequence (DNA): TGTGCCAGCAGTTTGTCAGGGGGCTATGGCTACACCTTC.

V and J are TRBV7-9 and TRBJ2-5; 7 bases line up with TRBD1. The germline V gene has CDR1 SEHNR and CDR2 FQNEAQ (reference sequence). The CDR3 is 15 residues long. The V gene end was trimmed by 5 bases and the J gene end by 0 bases; junction bases not matched to a gene: 6. The CDR3, as DNA: TGTGCCAGCAGCCCCCGGGACAGTAACCAAGAGACCCAGTACTTC. Its translation is CASSPRDSNQETQYF.

V gene TRBV6-5 combines with J gene TRBJ2-7, with 9 bases fitting TRBD1. The CDR3 loop spans 15 amino acids. V shed 5 bases and J 3 bases; nucleotides not matched to a gene: 8. The germline gives CDR1 MNHEY, CDR2 SVGAGI. In DNA, the CDR3 is TGTGCCAGCAGTAAGGGGGACAGGGAGAACTACGAGCAGTACTTC. Its translation: CASSKGDRENYEQYF.

This clone appeared a single time. The chain couples TRBV6-6 to TRBJ1-6, with D uncertain. The V gene's germline CDR1 is MNHNY and CDR2 SVGAGI (reference sequence). The CDR3 consists of 14 residues. V lost 0 bases and J 7 bases, leaving 7 bases between the germline ends. As DNA, the CDR3 is TGTGCCAGCAGTTACTCCTGGCAGAATTCACCCCTCCACTTT. It is translated as CASSYSWQNSPLHF.

V is TRBV3-1 (or the pseudogene TRBV3-2) and J is TRBJ2-3; D perhaps matches TRBD1 (5 bases). V was clipped by 0 bases and J by 0 bases, with 7 bases between them. Germline lookup yields CDR1 LGHDT and CDR2 YNNKEL (reference sequence). The CDR3 is made up of 15 amino acids. CDR3 sequence (DNA): TGTGCCAGCAGCCAAGACCAGGGCAGCACAGATACGCAGTATTTT. It specifies CASSQDQGSTDTQYF.

The chain combines TRBV18 with TRBJ1-1; TRBD1 is a possible D gene (6 bases). The CDR3 spans 15 residues. V lost 4 bases to trimming and J lost 1 base, with 13 bases between them. CDR1 and CDR2 (germline): KGHSH, LQKENI. CDR3 sequence reads: CASSHGHRENTEAFF. The CDR3 nucleotides are TGTGCCAGCTCACATGGTCACAGGGAGAACACTGAAGCTTTCTTT.

V is TRBV2 and J is TRBJ2-1; TRBD2 is a possible D gene (5 bases). V was trimmed by 5 bases and J by 4 bases, leaving 15 bases between them. Germline CDR1 reads SNHLY; CDR2 reads FYNNEI. The CDR3 runs to 15 residues. The CDR3 region is CASSSPGSGYNEQFF. For the CDR3, the DNA is TGTGCCAGCAGTTCCCCGGGCAGCGGTTACAATGAGCAGTTCTTC.

The chain uses TRBV19 and TRBJ2-7, with 11 bases lining up with TRBD1. The length of the CDR3 is 15 residues. CDR1 and CDR2 (germline): LNHDA, SQIVND (reference sequence). V shed 11 bases and J 3 bases; nucleotides not matched to a gene: 12. CDR3 coding DNA: TGTGCCCCCACTTGGAGGACAGGGGGCAACTACGAGCAGTACTTC. This sequence encodes CAPTWRTGGNYEQYF.

The J gene is TRBJ2-7, the V gene TRBV28, with TRBD1 matching 9 bases. The CDR3 totals 12 residues. J was trimmed by 10 bases and V by 4 bases; bases with no gene match: 5. Germline CDR1 reads MDHEN; CDR2 reads SYDVKM. The CDR3 nucleotides are TGTGCCAGCAGTTACCCGGGACAGGGACAGTACTTC. This gives the protein CASSYPGQGQYF.

This clone is a singleton in its sample. As DNA, the CDR3 is TGTGCCAGCAGCCCGGCGGGCAGCCAGTATTTT. Protein product: CASSPAGSQYF. The chain couples TRBV7-9 to TRBJ2-3, with D perhaps TRBD2 (5 bases). Germline V CDR1 and CDR2: SEHNR, FQNEAQ (reference sequence). The germline V and J ends were trimmed by 5 bases and 12 bases, with 12 bases remaining between them. The CDR3 is 11 amino acids. The full variable domain, in which reference TRBV7-9 and TRBJ2-3 provide the parts outside the CDR3, is DTGVSQNPRHKITKRGQNVTFRCDPISEHNRLYWYRQTLGQGPEFLTYFQNEAQLEKSRLLSDRFSAERPKGSFSTLEIQRTEQGDSAMYLCASSPAGSQYFGPGTRLTVL.

The chain is built from TRBV5-4 and TRBJ1-1; tentatively, D is TRBD1 (5 bases). V was shortened by 2 bases and J by 1 base, with 6 bases between the two germline ends. Germline CDR1 reads SGHNT; CDR2 reads YYREEE (reference sequence). CDR3 size: 13 residues. CDR3 bases: TGTGCCAGCAGCTTTCAGGGGAACACTGAAGCTTTCTTT. It translates to CASSFQGNTEAFF.

Worth noting for this clone: The junction departs from the called germline gene at one end, perhaps through a read error. The chain is built from TRBV5-1 and TRBJ2-1; TRBD2 matches at 15 bases. Germline V gene sequence: CDR1 SGHRS, CDR2 YFSETQ. CDR3 length equals 15 residues. The CDR3 bases are TGCGCCAGTAGCTCTGGGACTAGCGGGAGGAATGAGCAGTTCTTC. It is translated as CASSSGTSGRNEQFF.

The genes are TRBV3-1 (or the pseudogene TRBV3-2) and TRBJ2-3; D may be TRBD1 (5 bases). Per germline, CDR1 LGHDT and CDR2 YNNKEL (reference sequence). CDR3 length: 13 amino acids. Trimming shortened V by 6 bases and J by 2 bases, and 9 bases separated the two germline ends. CDR3 residues: CASRDISTDTQYF. CDR3 DNA sequence: TGTGCCAGCAGGGACATATCCACAGATACGCAGTATTTT.

This rearrangement joins TRBV5-4 to TRBJ1-1; 8 bases match TRBD1. There are 14 residues in the CDR3. The germline V gene has CDR1 SGHNT and CDR2 YYREEE (reference sequence). Losses at the gene ends were 2 bases for V and 5 bases for J; bases not matched to a gene: 5. The CDR3 protein is CASSFSGGWTEAFF. The CDR3 DNA reads as TGTGCCAGCAGCTTCTCAGGGGGCTGGACTGAAGCTTTCTTT.